This T cell receptor beta chain was recorded in a study of multiple sclerosis patients with progressive multifocal leukoencephalopathy. Study results and limitations: It is unclear whether the findings reflect JC virus infection or general immunocompromise.

The CDR3 loop spans 15 amino acids. V lost 6 bases to trimming and J lost 2 bases; unmatched junction nucleotides: 4. The germline V gene has CDR1 MNHEY and CDR2 SVGAGI. Spiked into each PCR were synthetic inline TR CDR3 controls of all V-J pairings. Clones were read by immunoSEQ multiplex PCR, and TCRdb kept only the in-frame ones, dropping some. The sample consists of around 25,000 clones, around 93% of them appearing once. Described time point: approximately 12 months of natalizumab therapy. T1 and T2 blood were collected at 6 and 12 months of natalizumab. With respect to this clone: The target antigen is unknown.

The TCR was taken from a man aged 30 to 39 with multiple sclerosis. The source was PBMCs, collected from a patient treated with natalizumab. J is TRBJ2-6 and V is TRBV6-5; the match to TRBD1 covers 7 bases. The CDR3 loop reads CASSLTGAGANVLTF. The CDR3 DNA follows: TGTGCCAGCAGCCTTACAGGGGCTGGGGCCAACGTCCTGACTTTC.